A selection of T cell receptor beta chains follows, all from one sample in a study of identical twins. Each CDR3 protein is one row after TCRdb ran MiXCR on the 5' RACE reads. The repertoire has some 900,000 distinct CDR3 sequences, more than 9% of them found once; the top ten carry around 1.5%. This sample also belongs to another study, concerning yellow fever vaccine responses in identical twins.

The specimen sequenced was PBMCs. The receptors here all came from a woman younger than 35 in good health. CDR3s include the opening cysteine and the closing phenylalanine or tryptophan. Fields, in order: D gene, V gene, clone size, J gene, CDR3 length, CDR3 protein, CDR3 DNA. The D gene is left open where the match is weak. Only part of the rows carry a size: once, few, many, or a class if the clone is expanded.

d_call: TRBD2; v_call: TRBV12-3/TRBV12-4; clone_size: .; j_call: TRBJ2-2; cdr3_length: 16; cdr3_aa: CASSFSLAANTGELFF; cdr3_nt: TGTGCCAGCAGTTTTTCTCTAGCGGCGAACACCGGGGAGCTGTTTTTT
d_call: .; v_call: TRBV3-1; clone_size: many; j_call: TRBJ1-1; cdr3_length: 14; cdr3_aa: CASRQSDHVTEAFF; cdr3_nt: TGTGCCAGCAGGCAAAGCGACCACGTCACTGAAGCTTTCTTT
d_call: .; v_call: TRBV4-2; clone_size: many; j_call: TRBJ2-3; cdr3_length: 14; cdr3_aa: CASSRDLPPDTQYF; cdr3_nt: TGTGCCAGCAGCCGGGACCTTCCCCCAGATACGCAGTATTTT
d_call: .; v_call: TRBV7-9; clone_size: few; j_call: TRBJ1-2; cdr3_length: 12; cdr3_aa: CASSETGPGDTF; cdr3_nt: TGTGCCAGCAGCGAGACAGGCCCTGGGGACACCTTC
d_call: TRBD2; v_call: TRBV18; clone_size: few; j_call: TRBJ2-3; cdr3_length: 16; cdr3_aa: CASSPPVLAATDTQYF; cdr3_nt: TGTGCCAGCTCACCACCCGTACTAGCGGCGACAGATACGCAGTATTTT
d_call: TRBD1; v_call: TRBV4-2; clone_size: few; j_call: TRBJ1-5; cdr3_length: 17; cdr3_aa: CASSQDAGGSGNQPQHF; cdr3_nt: TGTGCCAGCAGCCAAGATGCAGGGGGCAGCGGCAATCAGCCCCAGCATTTT
d_call: .; v_call: TRBV6-1; clone_size: few; j_call: TRBJ2-3; cdr3_length: 15; cdr3_aa: CASSRLEGDLNTQYF; cdr3_nt: TGTGCCAGCAGTCGACTAGAGGGGGATCTAAATACGCAGTATTTT
d_call: .; v_call: TRBV28; clone_size: .; j_call: TRBJ2-3; cdr3_length: 15; cdr3_aa: CASSFSGQSTDTQYF; cdr3_nt: TGTGCCAGCAGTTTTTCGGGACAAAGCACAGATACGCAGTATTTT
d_call: .; v_call: TRBV19; clone_size: .; j_call: TRBJ1-4; cdr3_length: 14; cdr3_aa: CASTEGTWREKLFF; cdr3_nt: TGTGCCAGTACCGAAGGGACGTGGCGAGAAAAACTGTTTTTT
d_call: .; v_call: TRBV6-1; clone_size: many; j_call: TRBJ1-1; cdr3_length: 13; cdr3_aa: CASLEGRNTEAFF; cdr3_nt: TGTGCCAGCCTCGAGGGACGAAACACTGAAGCTTTCTTT
d_call: .; v_call: TRBV20-1; clone_size: once; j_call: TRBJ2-6; cdr3_length: 15; cdr3_aa: CSAPGAVAGANVLTF; cdr3_nt: TGCAGTGCTCCGGGGGCAGTCGCCGGGGCCAACGTCCTGACTTTC
d_call: TRBD2; v_call: TRBV28; clone_size: .; j_call: TRBJ2-3; cdr3_length: 11; cdr3_aa: CATNGGGSQYF; cdr3_nt: TGTGCCACCAACGGGGGGGGGTCGCAGTATTTT
d_call: TRBD2; v_call: TRBV20-1; clone_size: many; j_call: TRBJ2-2; cdr3_length: 14; cdr3_aa: CSVPLAGNTGELFF; cdr3_nt: TGCAGTGTCCCTCTAGCGGGAAACACCGGGGAGCTGTTTTTT
d_call: TRBD1; v_call: TRBV20-1; clone_size: .; j_call: TRBJ1-1; cdr3_length: 15; cdr3_aa: CSATGTGGASTEAFF; cdr3_nt: TGCAGTGCTACCGGGACAGGGGGCGCGAGCACTGAAGCTTTCTTT
d_call: .; v_call: TRBV10-3; clone_size: .; j_call: TRBJ2-5; cdr3_length: 13; cdr3_aa: CAIRMTTQETQYF; cdr3_nt: TGTGCCATCAGGATGACTACCCAAGAGACCCAGTACTTC
d_call: TRBD1; v_call: TRBV6-2/TRBV6-3; clone_size: .; j_call: TRBJ2-3; cdr3_length: 15; cdr3_aa: CASFDGTASTDTQYF; cdr3_nt: TGTGCCAGCTTCGATGGGACAGCTAGCACAGATACGCAGTATTTT
d_call: .; v_call: TRBV20-1; clone_size: few; j_call: TRBJ2-7; cdr3_length: 14; cdr3_aa: CSAVRQSSSYEQYF; cdr3_nt: TGCAGTGCTGTAAGACAGTCTAGCTCCTACGAGCAGTACTTC
d_call: .; v_call: TRBV29-1; clone_size: .; j_call: TRBJ2-7; cdr3_length: 12; cdr3_aa: CSVVFVWDEQYF; cdr3_nt: TGCAGCGTTGTGTTTGTTTGGGACGAGCAGTACTTC
d_call: .; v_call: TRBV27; clone_size: many; j_call: TRBJ2-3; cdr3_length: 14; cdr3_aa: CASSPRASTDTQYF; cdr3_nt: TGTGCCAGCAGTCCCCGTGCTAGCACAGATACGCAGTATTTT
d_call: .; v_call: TRBV6-2/TRBV6-3; clone_size: .; j_call: TRBJ2-3; cdr3_length: 14; cdr3_aa: CASRVTSTSYTQYF; cdr3_nt: TGTGCCAGCAGAGTCACGAGCACGTCCTACACGCAGTATTTT
d_call: .; v_call: TRBV27; clone_size: few; j_call: TRBJ1-1; cdr3_length: 14; cdr3_aa: CASSKGDHNTEAFF; cdr3_nt: TGTGCCAGCAGCAAGGGGGACCACAACACTGAAGCTTTCTTT
d_call: .; v_call: TRBV2; clone_size: once; j_call: TRBJ2-5; cdr3_length: 15; cdr3_aa: CASSTEGLSQEIQYF; cdr3_nt: TGTGCCAGCAGTACGGAAGGACTATCACAAGAGATCCAGTACTTC
d_call: .; v_call: TRBV6-2/TRBV6-3; clone_size: .; j_call: TRBJ2-3; cdr3_length: 15; cdr3_aa: CASSYEAGGTDTQYF; cdr3_nt: TGTGCCAGCAGTTATGAGGCAGGGGGCACAGATACGCAGTATTTT
d_call: .; v_call: TRBV9; clone_size: .; j_call: TRBJ2-7; cdr3_length: 16; cdr3_aa: CASSPKPGIGSYEQYF; cdr3_nt: TGTGCCAGCAGCCCAAAGCCGGGGATAGGGTCCTACGAGCAGTACTTC
d_call: TRBD1; v_call: TRBV19; clone_size: few; j_call: TRBJ1-5; cdr3_length: 15; cdr3_aa: CASSIGGQGGQPQHF; cdr3_nt: TGTGCCAGTAGTATAGGAGGCCAGGGGGGGCAGCCCCAGCATTTT
d_call: .; v_call: TRBV14; clone_size: .; j_call: TRBJ2-5; cdr3_length: 13; cdr3_aa: CASSPTDSGTQYF; cdr3_nt: TGTGCCAGCAGCCCTACGGACAGTGGGACCCAGTACTTC
d_call: TRBD1; v_call: TRBV2; clone_size: few; j_call: TRBJ2-2; cdr3_length: 15; cdr3_aa: CASRDRGWGTGELFF; cdr3_nt: TGTGCCAGCAGGGACAGGGGATGGGGCACCGGGGAGCTGTTTTTT
d_call: .; v_call: TRBV4-1; clone_size: few; j_call: TRBJ2-5; cdr3_length: 16; cdr3_aa: CASSQDPQTDQETQYF; cdr3_nt: TGCGCCAGCAGCCAAGACCCCCAGACGGACCAAGAGACCCAGTACTTC
d_call: .; v_call: TRBV7-6; clone_size: few; j_call: TRBJ2-7; cdr3_length: 13; cdr3_aa: CASSLALNYEQYF; cdr3_nt: TGTGCCAGCAGCTTAGCGCTAAACTACGAGCAGTACTTC
d_call: TRBD1; v_call: TRBV28; clone_size: few; j_call: TRBJ2-7; cdr3_length: 14; cdr3_aa: CASSPRDRGNEQYF; cdr3_nt: TGTGCCAGCAGTCCCCGGGACAGGGGGAACGAGCAGTACTTC
d_call: .; v_call: TRBV29-1; clone_size: .; j_call: TRBJ2-3; cdr3_length: 13; cdr3_aa: CSVAPRLTDTQYF; cdr3_nt: TGCAGCGTTGCTCCCAGACTCACAGATACGCAGTATTTT
d_call: .; v_call: TRBV3-1; clone_size: few; j_call: TRBJ2-5; cdr3_length: 13; cdr3_aa: CASSQVRWETQYF; cdr3_nt: TGTGCCAGCAGCCAAGTTCGGTGGGAGACCCAGTACTTC
d_call: .; v_call: TRBV4-2; clone_size: few; j_call: TRBJ1-4; cdr3_length: 12; cdr3_aa: CASSQDPNEMFF; cdr3_nt: TGTGCCAGCAGCCAAGATCCGAACGAGATGTTTTTT
d_call: TRBD1; v_call: TRBV12-3/TRBV12-4; clone_size: few; j_call: TRBJ1-2; cdr3_length: 13; cdr3_aa: CASRKQGENGYTF; cdr3_nt: TGTGCCAGCAGGAAACAGGGGGAAAATGGCTACACCTTC
d_call: .; v_call: TRBV24-1; clone_size: few; j_call: TRBJ2-1; cdr3_length: 17; cdr3_aa: CATSDAPGVAASNEQFF; cdr3_nt: TGTGCCACCAGTGATGCACCCGGGGTCGCGGCTAGCAATGAGCAGTTCTTC
d_call: TRBD1; v_call: TRBV5-4; clone_size: .; j_call: TRBJ2-2; cdr3_length: 15; cdr3_aa: CASSSQGADTGELFF; cdr3_nt: TGTGCCAGCAGCTCGCAGGGGGCGGACACCGGGGAGCTGTTTTTT
d_call: .; v_call: TRBV10-2; clone_size: many; j_call: TRBJ2-3; cdr3_length: 13; cdr3_aa: CASKLAGTDTQYF; cdr3_nt: TGCGCCAGCAAACTAGCTGGGACAGATACGCAGTATTTT
d_call: .; v_call: TRBV20-1; clone_size: .; j_call: TRBJ2-7; cdr3_length: 13; cdr3_aa: CSARGARGYEQYF; cdr3_nt: TGCAGTGCTAGAGGGGCCAGGGGCTACGAGCAGTACTTC
d_call: .; v_call: TRBV25-1; clone_size: many; j_call: TRBJ1-6; cdr3_length: 14; cdr3_aa: CASSISSYNSPLHF; cdr3_nt: TGTGCCAGCAGCATTAGCTCCTATAATTCACCCCTCCACTTT
d_call: .; v_call: TRBV4-1; clone_size: many; j_call: TRBJ2-5; cdr3_length: 14; cdr3_aa: CASSQGGAQETQYF; cdr3_nt: TGCGCCAGCAGCCAGGGTGGAGCTCAAGAGACCCAGTACTTC
d_call: .; v_call: TRBV5-5; clone_size: few; j_call: TRBJ2-2; cdr3_length: 17; cdr3_aa: CASSPERVRGNTGELFF; cdr3_nt: TGTGCCAGCAGCCCTGAGAGGGTCAGGGGGAACACCGGGGAGCTGTTTTTT
d_call: .; v_call: TRBV15; clone_size: few; j_call: TRBJ2-2; cdr3_length: 14; cdr3_aa: CATSREGVDRGLFF; cdr3_nt: TGTGCCACCAGCAGAGAAGGGGTAGATCGGGGGCTGTTTTTT
d_call: .; v_call: TRBV20-1; clone_size: .; j_call: TRBJ1-1; cdr3_length: 12; cdr3_aa: CSASLGIAEAFF; cdr3_nt: TGCAGTGCTAGTCTGGGTATAGCTGAAGCTTTCTTT
d_call: TRBD2; v_call: TRBV18; clone_size: .; j_call: TRBJ2-7; cdr3_length: 16; cdr3_aa: CASSTDSGLRSYEQYF; cdr3_nt: TGTGCCAGCTCGACCGACTCGGGACTACGCTCCTACGAGCAGTACTTC
d_call: TRBD2; v_call: TRBV10-3; clone_size: .; j_call: TRBJ2-3; cdr3_length: 15; cdr3_aa: CAITGLAGGTDTQYF; cdr3_nt: TGTGCCATCACCGGACTAGCGGGGGGCACAGATACGCAGTATTTT
d_call: .; v_call: TRBV7-6; clone_size: few; j_call: TRBJ1-5; cdr3_length: 15; cdr3_aa: CASSLGAGNNQPQHF; cdr3_nt: TGTGCCAGCAGCTTAGGGGCCGGAAACAATCAGCCCCAGCATTTT
d_call: .; v_call: TRBV10-3; clone_size: few; j_call: TRBJ1-1; cdr3_length: 12; cdr3_aa: CAIRARNAEAFF; cdr3_nt: TGTGCCATCAGAGCCCGGAACGCTGAAGCTTTCTTT
d_call: .; v_call: TRBV6-1; clone_size: .; j_call: TRBJ2-2; cdr3_length: 15; cdr3_aa: CASNAYFVNTGELFF; cdr3_nt: TGTGCCAGCAACGCCTATTTCGTGAACACCGGGGAGCTGTTTTTT